This TCR beta chain was captured by sequencing in a study of response to subunit inactivated influenza vaccine. Germline V gene lookup returns CDR1 SGHKS and CDR2 YYEKEE (reference sequence). This CDR3 contains 14 residues. Trimming removed 5 bases at V and 2 bases at J, with 12 bases between. Study outcomes and limitations: T cells newly recruited by each seasonal influenza vaccination are few, the authors suggested.

Note on this clonotype: As yet, its antigen is unknown.

MiXCR was run by TCRdb on the RT-PCR reads, yielding one entry per CDR3 protein. The data show roughly 630,000 distinct CDR3 sequences, about 15% seen once. The chain couples TRBV5-5 to TRBJ2-3; D is unresolved. Specimen: PBMCs from blood, collected around 15 days before vaccination. The TCR was taken from a man aged 45-65 years who received an inactivated influenza vaccine. The CDR3 DNA is TGTGCCAGCAGGGACCGATTCTTCACAGATACGCAGTATTTT. Amino acid sequence: CASRDRFFTDTQYF.